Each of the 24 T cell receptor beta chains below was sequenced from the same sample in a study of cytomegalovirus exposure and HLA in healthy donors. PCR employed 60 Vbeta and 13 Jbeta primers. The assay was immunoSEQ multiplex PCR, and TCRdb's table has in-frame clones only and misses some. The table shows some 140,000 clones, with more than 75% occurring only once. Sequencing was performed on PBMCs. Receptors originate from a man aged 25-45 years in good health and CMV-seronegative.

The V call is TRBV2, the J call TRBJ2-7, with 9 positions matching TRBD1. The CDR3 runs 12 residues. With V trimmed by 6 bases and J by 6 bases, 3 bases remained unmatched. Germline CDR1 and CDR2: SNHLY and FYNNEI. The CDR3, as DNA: TGTGCCAGCAGCAGGACAGGGGTCGAGCAGTACTTC. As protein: CASSRTGVEQYF.

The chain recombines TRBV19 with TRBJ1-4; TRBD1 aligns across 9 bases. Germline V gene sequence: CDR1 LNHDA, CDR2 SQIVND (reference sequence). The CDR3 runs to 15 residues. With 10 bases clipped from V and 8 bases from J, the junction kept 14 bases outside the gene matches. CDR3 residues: CATQDRGEAGEKLFF. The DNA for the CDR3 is TGTGCCACCCAGGACAGGGGCGAGGCGGGAGAAAAACTGTTTTTT.

CDR3: CASNLDRDGNTIYF. The CDR3 DNA is TGTGCCAGTAACCTGGACAGGGACGGAAACACCATATATTTT. This chain joins TRBV19 and TRBJ1-3, with TRBD1 matching 8 bases. This CDR3 contains 14 residues. From germline, CDR1 is LNHDA and CDR2 SQIVND (reference sequence). With V trimmed by 7 bases and J by 4 bases, 6 bases remained unmatched.

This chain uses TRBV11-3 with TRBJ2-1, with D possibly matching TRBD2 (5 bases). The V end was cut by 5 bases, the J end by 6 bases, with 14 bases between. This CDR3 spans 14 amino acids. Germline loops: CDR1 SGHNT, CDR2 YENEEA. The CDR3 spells CASSPQRAGNEQFF. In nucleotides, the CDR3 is TGTGCCAGCAGCCCACAGAGGGCGGGCAATGAGCAGTTCTTC. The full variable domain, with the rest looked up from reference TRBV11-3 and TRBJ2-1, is EAGVVQSPRYKIIEKKQPVAFWCNPISGHNTLYWYLQNLGQGPELLIRYENEEAVDDSQLPKDRFSAERLKGVDSTLKIQPAELGDSAVYLCASSPQRAGNEQFFGPGTRLTVL.

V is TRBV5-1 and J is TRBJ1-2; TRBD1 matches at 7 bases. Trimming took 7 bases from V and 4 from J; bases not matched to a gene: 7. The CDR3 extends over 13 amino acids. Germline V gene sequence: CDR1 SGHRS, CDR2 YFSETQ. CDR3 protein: CASSDRAAYGYTF. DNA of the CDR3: TGCGCCAGCTCCGACAGGGCTGCCTATGGCTACACCTTC.

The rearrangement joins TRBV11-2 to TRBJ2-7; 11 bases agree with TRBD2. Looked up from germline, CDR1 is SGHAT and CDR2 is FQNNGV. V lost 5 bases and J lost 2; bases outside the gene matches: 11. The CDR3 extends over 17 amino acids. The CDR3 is CASSHPLGTSGTYEQYF. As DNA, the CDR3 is TGTGCCAGCAGCCACCCGTTGGGGACTAGCGGTACCTACGAGCAGTACTTC.

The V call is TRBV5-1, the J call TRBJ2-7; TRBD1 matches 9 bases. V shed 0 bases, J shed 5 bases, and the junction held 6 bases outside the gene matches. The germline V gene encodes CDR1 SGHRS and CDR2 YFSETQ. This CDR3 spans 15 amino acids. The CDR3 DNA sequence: TGCGCCAGCAGCTTGGCCGGAGGGACAGGGAACGAGCAGTACTTC. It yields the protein CASSLAGGTGNEQYF.

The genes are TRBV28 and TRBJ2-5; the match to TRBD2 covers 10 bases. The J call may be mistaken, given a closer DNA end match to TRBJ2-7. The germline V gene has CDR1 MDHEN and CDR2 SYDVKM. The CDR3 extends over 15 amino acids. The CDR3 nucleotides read TGTGCCAGCAGTTCGGAGCGGGGGGGTCCGTACGAGCAGTACTTC. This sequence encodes CASSSERGGPYEQYF.

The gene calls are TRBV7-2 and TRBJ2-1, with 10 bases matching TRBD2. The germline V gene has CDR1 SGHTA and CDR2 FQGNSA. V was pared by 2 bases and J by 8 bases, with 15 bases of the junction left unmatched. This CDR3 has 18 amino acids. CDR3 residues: CASSLSQLGTSVRDEQFF. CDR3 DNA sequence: TGTGCCAGCAGCTTAAGTCAGTTGGGGACTAGCGTAAGAGATGAGCAGTTCTTC.

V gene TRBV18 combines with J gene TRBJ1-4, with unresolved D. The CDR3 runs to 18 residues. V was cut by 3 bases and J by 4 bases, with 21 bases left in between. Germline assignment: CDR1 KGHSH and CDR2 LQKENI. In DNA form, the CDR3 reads TGTGCCAGCTCACCTTACGACTTACGAGTGGCTGATAATGAAAAACTGTTTTTT. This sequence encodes CASSPYDLRVADNEKLFF.

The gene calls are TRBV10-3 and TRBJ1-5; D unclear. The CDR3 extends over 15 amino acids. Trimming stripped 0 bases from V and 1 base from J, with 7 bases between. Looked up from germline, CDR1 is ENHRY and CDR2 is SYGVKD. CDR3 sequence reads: CAISESSRSNQPQHF. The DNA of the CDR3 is TGTGCCATCAGTGAGTCAAGCCGAAGCAATCAGCCCCAGCATTTT.

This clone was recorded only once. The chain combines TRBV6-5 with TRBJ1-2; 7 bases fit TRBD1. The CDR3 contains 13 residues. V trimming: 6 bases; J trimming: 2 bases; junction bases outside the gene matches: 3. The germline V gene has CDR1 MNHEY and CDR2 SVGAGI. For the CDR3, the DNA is TGTGCCAGCAGGCAGACAGGGAACTATGGCTACACCTTC. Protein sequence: CASRQTGNYGYTF.

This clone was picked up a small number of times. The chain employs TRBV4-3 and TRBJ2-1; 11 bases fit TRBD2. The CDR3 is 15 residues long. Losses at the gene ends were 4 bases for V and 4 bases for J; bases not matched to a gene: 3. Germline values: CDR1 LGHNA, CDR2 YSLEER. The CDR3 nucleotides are TGCGCCAGCAGCCGCACTAGCGGGGGATACAATGAGCAGTTCTTC. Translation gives CASSRTSGGYNEQFF.

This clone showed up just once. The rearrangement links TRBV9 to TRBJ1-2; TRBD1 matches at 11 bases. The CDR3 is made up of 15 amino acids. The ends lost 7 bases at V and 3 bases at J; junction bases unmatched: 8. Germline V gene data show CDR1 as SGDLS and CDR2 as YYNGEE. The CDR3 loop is CASGGQGALYYGYTF. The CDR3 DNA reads TGTGCCAGCGGAGGACAGGGGGCCTTGTACTATGGCTACACCTTC. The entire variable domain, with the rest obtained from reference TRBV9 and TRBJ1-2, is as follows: DSGVTQTPKHLITATGQRVTLRCSPRSGDLSVYWYQQSLDQGLQFLIQYYNGEERAKGNILERFSAQQFPDLHSELNLSSLELGDSALYFCASGGQGALYYGYTFGSGTRLTVV.

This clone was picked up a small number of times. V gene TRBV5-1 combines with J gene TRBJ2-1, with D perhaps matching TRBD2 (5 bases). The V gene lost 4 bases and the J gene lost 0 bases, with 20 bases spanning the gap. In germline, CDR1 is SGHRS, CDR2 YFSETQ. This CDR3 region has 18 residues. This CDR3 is CASSQNGLAGFSYNEQFF. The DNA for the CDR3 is TGCGCCAGCAGCCAGAACGGTTTGGCGGGTTTCTCCTACAATGAGCAGTTCTTC.

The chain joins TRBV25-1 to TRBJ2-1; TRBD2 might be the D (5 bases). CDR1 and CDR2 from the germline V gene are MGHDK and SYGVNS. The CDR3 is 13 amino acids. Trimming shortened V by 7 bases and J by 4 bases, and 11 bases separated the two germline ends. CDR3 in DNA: TGTGCCAGCACTGAGCCGGGGTACAATGAGCAGTTCTTC. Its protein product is CASTEPGYNEQFF.

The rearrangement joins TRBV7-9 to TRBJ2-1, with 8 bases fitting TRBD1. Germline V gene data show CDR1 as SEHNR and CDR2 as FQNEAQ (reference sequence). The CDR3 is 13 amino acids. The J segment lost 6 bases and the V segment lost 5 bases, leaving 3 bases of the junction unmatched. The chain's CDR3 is CASSRGTGNEQFF. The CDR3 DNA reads TGTGCCAGCAGCCGCGGGACAGGCAATGAGCAGTTCTTC.

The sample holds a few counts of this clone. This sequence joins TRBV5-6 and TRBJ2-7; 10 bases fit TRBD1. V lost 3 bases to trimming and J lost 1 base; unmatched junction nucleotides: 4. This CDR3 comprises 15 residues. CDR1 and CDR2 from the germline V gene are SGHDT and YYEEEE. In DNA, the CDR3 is TGTGCCAGCAGCTGGGGGACAGGGGTTTCCTACGAGCAGTACTTC. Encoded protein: CASSWGTGVSYEQYF.

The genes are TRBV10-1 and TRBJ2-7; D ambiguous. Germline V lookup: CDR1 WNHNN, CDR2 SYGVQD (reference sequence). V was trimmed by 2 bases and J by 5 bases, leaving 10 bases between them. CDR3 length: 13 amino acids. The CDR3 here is CASSEGPDHEQYF. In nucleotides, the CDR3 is TGCGCCAGCAGTGAGGGGCCCGATCACGAGCAGTACTTC.

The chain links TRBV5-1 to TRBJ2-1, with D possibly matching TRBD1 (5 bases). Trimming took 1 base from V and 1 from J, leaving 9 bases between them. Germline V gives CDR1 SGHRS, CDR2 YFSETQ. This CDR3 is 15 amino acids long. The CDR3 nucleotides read TGCGCCAGCAGCTTGACAGGCCCTTCCTACAATGAGCAGTTCTTC. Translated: CASSLTGPSYNEQFF.

CDR3 amino acids: CASADPGLAGGVGETQYF. CDR3 DNA sequence: TGCGCCAGCGCTGATCCGGGACTAGCGGGAGGTGTGGGAGAGACCCAGTACTTC. The gene calls are TRBV10-2 and TRBJ2-5; the match to TRBD2 covers 15 bases. This CDR3 has 18 amino acids. The V gene's germline CDR1 is WSHSY and CDR2 SAAADI. V lost 8 bases to trimming and J lost 4 bases; unmatched junction nucleotides: 14.

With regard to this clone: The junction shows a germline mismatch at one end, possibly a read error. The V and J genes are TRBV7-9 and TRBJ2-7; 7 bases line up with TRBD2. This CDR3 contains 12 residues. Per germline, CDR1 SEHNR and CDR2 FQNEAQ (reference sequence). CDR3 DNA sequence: TGTTCCAGCAGCTTAGGGAGGGACGAGCAGTACTTC. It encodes CSSSLGRDEQYF.

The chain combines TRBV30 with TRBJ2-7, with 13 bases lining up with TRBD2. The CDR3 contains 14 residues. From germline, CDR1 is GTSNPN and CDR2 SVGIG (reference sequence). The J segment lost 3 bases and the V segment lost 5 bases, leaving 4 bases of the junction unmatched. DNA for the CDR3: TGTGCCTGGGGGACTAGCGGGGACTACTACGAGCAGTACTTC. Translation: CAWGTSGDYYEQYF.

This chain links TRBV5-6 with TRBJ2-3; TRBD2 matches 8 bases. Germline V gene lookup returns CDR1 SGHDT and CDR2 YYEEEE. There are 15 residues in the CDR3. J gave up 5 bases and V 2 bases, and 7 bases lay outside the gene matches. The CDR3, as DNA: TGTGCCAGCAGCTTTGACGGGAGGGCCGTAGATACGCAGTATTTT. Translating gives CASSFDGRAVDTQYF.